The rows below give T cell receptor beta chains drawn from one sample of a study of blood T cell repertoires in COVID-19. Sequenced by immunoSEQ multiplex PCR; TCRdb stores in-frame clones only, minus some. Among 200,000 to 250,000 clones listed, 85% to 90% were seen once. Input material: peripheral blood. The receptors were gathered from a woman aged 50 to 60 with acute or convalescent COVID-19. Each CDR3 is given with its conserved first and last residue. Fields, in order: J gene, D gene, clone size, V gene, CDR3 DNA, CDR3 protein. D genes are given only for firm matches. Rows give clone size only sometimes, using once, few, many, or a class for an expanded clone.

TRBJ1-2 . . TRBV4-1 TGCGCCAGCAGCCGCCTACAGGTTACCTATGGCTACACCTTC CASSRLQVTYGYTF
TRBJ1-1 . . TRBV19 TGTGCCAGTAGTGTCACCGGACTCTTCGAAGCTTTCTTT CASSVTGLFEAFF
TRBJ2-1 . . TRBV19 TGTGCCAGTAGCGGGAGAAGAAGCTCCTACAATGAGCAGTTCTTC CASSGRRSSYNEQFF
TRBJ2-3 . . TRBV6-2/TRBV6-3 TGTGCCAGCAGTTATGGCGGTACGCAGTATTTT CASSYGGTQYF
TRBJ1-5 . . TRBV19 TGTGCCAGTAGTTCCCGGGAAAATCAGCCCCAGCATTTT CASSSRENQPQHF
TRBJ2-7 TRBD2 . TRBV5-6 TGTGCCAGCAGCCCCGGTGGCGGGGGGGCCTACGAGCAGTACTTC CASSPGGGGAYEQYF
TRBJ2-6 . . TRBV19 TGTGCCAGTAGCCTCGGGAGACGTGGGGCCAACGTCCTGACTTTC CASSLGRRGANVLTF
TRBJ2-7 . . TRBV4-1 TGCGCCAGCAGCCAAGCCTCCGAGGATCGTACCTACGAGCAGTACTTC CASSQASEDRTYEQYF
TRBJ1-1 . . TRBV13 TGTGCCAGCAGCTTCAGGGACACGAAAGAAGCTTTCTTT CASSFRDTKEAFF
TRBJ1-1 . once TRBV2 TGTGCCAGCAGTGAAGCGCTTGGGCAATTGAACACTGAAGCTTTCTTT CASSEALGQLNTEAFF
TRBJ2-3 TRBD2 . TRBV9 TGTGCCAGCAGCGTTCTAGCGGGGGGGCCTACAGATACGCAGTATTTT CASSVLAGGPTDTQYF
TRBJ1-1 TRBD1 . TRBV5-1 TGCGCCAGCAGCTTCAGGACAGGGGATTTTGAAGCTTTCTTT CASSFRTGDFEAFF
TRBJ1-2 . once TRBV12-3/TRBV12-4 TGTGCCAGCAGTCCGGGACTGCTCTATGGCTACACCTTC CASSPGLLYGYTF
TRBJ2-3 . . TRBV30 TGTGCCTGGAGCGGGTCCTACACAGATACGCAGTATTTT CAWSGSYTDTQYF
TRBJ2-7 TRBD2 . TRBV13 TGTGCCAGCAGCTCGGGACTAGCGGGTTCCTACGAGCAGTACTTC CASSSGLAGSYEQYF
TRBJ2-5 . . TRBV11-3 TGTGCCAGCAGCAAACCTGGAGGGGGCGGTGGGGAGACCCAGTACTTC CASSKPGGGGGETQYF
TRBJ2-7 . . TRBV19 TGTGCCAGTAGTCCCAGGGTAGGCCGCTACGAGCAGTACTTC CASSPRVGRYEQYF
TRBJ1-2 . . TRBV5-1 TGCGCCAGCAGCTCGTCTCCTAACTATGGCTACACCTTC CASSSSPNYGYTF
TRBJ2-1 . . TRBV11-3 TGTGCCAGCAGCTTAGACCCGGATGAGCAGTTCTTC CASSLDPDEQFF
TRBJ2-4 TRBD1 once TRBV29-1 TGCAGCGTTGCTAAGGGACAGGAAAAAAACATTCAGTACTTC CSVAKGQEKNIQYF
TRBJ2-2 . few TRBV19 TGTGCCAGTAGTAAACAGGGAACGGGGCTAAACACCGGGGAGCTGTTTTTT CASSKQGTGLNTGELFF
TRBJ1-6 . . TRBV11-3 TGTGCCAGCAGCTTTCAGTGGAATTCACCCCTCCACTTT CASSFQWNSPLHF
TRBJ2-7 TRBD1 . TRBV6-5 TGTGCCAGCAGCGACAGGGGGAGTGAGCAGTACTTC CASSDRGSEQYF
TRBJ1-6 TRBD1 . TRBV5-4 TGTGCCAGCAGCCGATCGAGACAGGGGGCCACTTCTAATTCACCCCTCCACTTT CASSRSRQGATSNSPLHF
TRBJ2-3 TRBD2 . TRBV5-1 TGCGCCAGCAGCTTGACTAGCGGCACAGATACGCAGTATTTT CASSLTSGTDTQYF
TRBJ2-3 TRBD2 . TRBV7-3 TGTGCCAGCAGCCCCGGGACTAGCGGGGGGGCTGATACGCAGTATTTT CASSPGTSGGADTQYF
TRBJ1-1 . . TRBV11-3 TGTGCCAGCAGCTACTTAGGGGGGGCTGGCCTTGAAGCTTTCTTT CASSYLGGAGLEAFF
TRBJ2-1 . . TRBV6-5 TGTGCCTCAAGCACCCAATCCAATGAGCAGTTCTTC CASSTQSNEQFF
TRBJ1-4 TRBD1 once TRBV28 TGTGCCAGCAGTTTTTCCGGGACAGGGGTGCTTTTT CASSFSGTGVLF
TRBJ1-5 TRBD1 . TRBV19 TGTGCCAGTAGTATCGGACAGGGAGGAAATCAGCCCCAGCATTTT CASSIGQGGNQPQHF
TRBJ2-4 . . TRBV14 TGTGCCAGCAGCCAAGGTCAGAAAAACCCTAAAAACATTCAGTACTTC CASSQGQKNPKNIQYF
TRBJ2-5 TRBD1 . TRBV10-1 TGCGCCAGCAGTGATACAGGGGATGTGGAGACCCAGTACTTC CASSDTGDVETQYF
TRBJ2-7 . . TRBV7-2 TGTGCCAGCGGACATTATGGGGGCGAGTACGAGCAGTACTTC CASGHYGGEYEQYF
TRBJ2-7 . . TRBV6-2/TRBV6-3 TGTGCCAGCAGTTACTCGAGGGTCAGCAACTCCTACGAGCAGTACTTC CASSYSRVSNSYEQYF
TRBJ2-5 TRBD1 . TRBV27 TGTGCCAGCAGTTTTTCTTGGACAGGGTGGGAGACCCAGTACTTC CASSFSWTGWETQYF
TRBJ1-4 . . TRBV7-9 TGTGCCAGCAGCCGAGGCACAGGGCTTAATGAAAAACTGTTTTTT CASSRGTGLNEKLFF
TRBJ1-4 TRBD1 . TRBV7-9 TGTGCCAGCAGCCCCGGGACAGGGAGTGAAAAACTGTTTTTT CASSPGTGSEKLFF
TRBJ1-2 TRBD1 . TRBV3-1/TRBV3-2 TGTGCCAGCAGCCAGCAAAGGGACAGCCTCGGCTACACCTTC CASSQQRDSLGYTF
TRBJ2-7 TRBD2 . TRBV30 TGTGCCTGGAAACTAGCGCGCGAGCAGTACTTC CAWKLAREQYF
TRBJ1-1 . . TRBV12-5 TGTGCTAGTGGTCCCCACGGGGGGGGCACTGAAGCTTTCTTT CASGPHGGGTEAFF
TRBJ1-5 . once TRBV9 TGTGCCAGCAGCGTAGGATTCGGAGAGAATCAGCCCCAGCATTTT CASSVGFGENQPQHF
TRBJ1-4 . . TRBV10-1 TGCGCCAGCAGTGAGTCAGGAACACCGGACTGGCTGTTTTTT CASSESGTPDWLFF
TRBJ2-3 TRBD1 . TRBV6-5 TGTGCCAGCAGTTACTCAGGGACAGGGGCGGCAGATACGCAGTATTTT CASSYSGTGAADTQYF
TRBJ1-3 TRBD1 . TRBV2 TGTGCCAGCAGGGGGACAGGGGCGTCTGGAAACACCATATATTTT CASRGTGASGNTIYF
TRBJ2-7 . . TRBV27 TGTGCCAGCAGTTTAAAGGGGCAGGTACCCTACGAGCAGTACTTC CASSLKGQVPYEQYF
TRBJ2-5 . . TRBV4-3 TGCGCCAGCAGCCAAAACCAGGGGCAACAAGAGACCCAGTACTTC CASSQNQGQQETQYF
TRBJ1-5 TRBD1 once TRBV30 TGTGCCTGGAGTGGGACAGGGGTGGCTCAGCCCCAGCATTTT CAWSGTGVAQPQHF
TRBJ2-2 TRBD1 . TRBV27 TGTGCCAGCAGTACCTGGACAGGGACCGGGGAGCTGTTTTTT CASSTWTGTGELFF
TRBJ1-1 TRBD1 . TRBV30 TGTGCCTGGAGGCGACAGGGATTCACTGAAGCTTTCTTT CAWRRQGFTEAFF